This entry is about one TCR beta chain. Antigen unknown. Trimming pared 6 bases from V and 7 bases from J, leaving 21 bases between. The CDR3 is 15 residues long. CDR1 is MNHEY and CDR2 is SMNVEV in the germline V gene (reference sequence). The sample originates from a study of CD8+ T cells in alopecia areata. About the study: Dosing spanned 6 to 18 months on tofacitinib, then 6 months off drug.

Treatment reported: oral pan-JAK inhibitor, 5-10 mg twice daily. Researchers gathered lesional scalp punch biopsies and peripheral blood from patients with alopecia areata. Study results and limitations: Affected lesional scalp, above all in alopecia totalis/universalis, was more clonal than normal scalp. Sharing of TCRs across patients appeared less clear than in mice, possibly for HLA-related reasons.

Sequencing templates came from extracted RNA that was reverse transcribed into cDNA. Method: immunoSEQ multiplex PCR; TCRdb's copy keeps in-frame clones and lacks some. The repertoire holds 110,000 to 150,000 clones, with about 56% as singletons. This clonotype originated in a human donor with alopecia areata. J is TRBJ1-2 and V is TRBV27; D perhaps matches TRBD1 (6 bases). Source: CD8+ T cells sorted from blood, taken at week 4, from a patient treated with tofacitinib. This CDR3 reads CASSFSAGARSGYTF. CDR3 in DNA: TGTGCCAGCAGCTTCTCAGCGGGGGCGCGTAGTGGCTACACCTTC.